The clone carrying this TCR beta chain was detected only a few times. This sample was taken from a study of early T cells in non-severe SARS-CoV-2 infection. Between the trimmed V and J ends, which lost 10 bases and 7 bases, there was a span of 16 bases. Germline CDR1 and CDR2: SGHAT and FQNNGV. The CDR3 extends over 13 amino acids. Each CDR3 protein gets one entry after TCRdb re-called the 5' RACE reads with MiXCR. The sample consists of around 50,000 distinct CDR3 sequences, roughly 12% of them appearing once. The chain employs TRBV11-2 and TRBJ2-2, with D possibly matching TRBD1 (5 bases). The sequence was obtained from an adult who was a healthcare worker with PCR-confirmed SARS-CoV-2 infection or an uninfected control (not recorded which). Sequenced sample: whole blood. Written as DNA, the CDR3 is TGTGCCACCTCCTTAATCAGGGACGGGGAGCTGTTTTTT. Protein sequence: CATSLIRDGELFF.